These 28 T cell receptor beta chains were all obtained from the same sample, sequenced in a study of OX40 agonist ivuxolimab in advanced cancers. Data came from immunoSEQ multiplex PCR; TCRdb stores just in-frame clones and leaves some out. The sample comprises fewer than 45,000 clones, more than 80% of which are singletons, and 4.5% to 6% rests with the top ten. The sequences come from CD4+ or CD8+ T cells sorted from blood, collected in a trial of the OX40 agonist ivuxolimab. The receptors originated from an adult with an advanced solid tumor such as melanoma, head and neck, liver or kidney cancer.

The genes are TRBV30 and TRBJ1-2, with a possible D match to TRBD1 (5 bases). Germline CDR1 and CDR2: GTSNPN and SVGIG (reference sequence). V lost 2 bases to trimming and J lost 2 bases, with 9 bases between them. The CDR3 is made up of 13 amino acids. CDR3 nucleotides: TGTGCCTGGAGTCGGGAGGGGAACTATGGCTACACCTTC. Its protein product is CAWSREGNYGYTF.

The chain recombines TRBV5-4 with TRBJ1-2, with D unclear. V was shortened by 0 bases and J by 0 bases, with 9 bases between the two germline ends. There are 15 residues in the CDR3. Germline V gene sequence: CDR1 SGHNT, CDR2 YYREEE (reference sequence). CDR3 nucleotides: TGTGCCAGCAGCTTGGCGGGCAGGTCTAACTATGGCTACACCTTC. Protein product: CASSLAGRSNYGYTF.

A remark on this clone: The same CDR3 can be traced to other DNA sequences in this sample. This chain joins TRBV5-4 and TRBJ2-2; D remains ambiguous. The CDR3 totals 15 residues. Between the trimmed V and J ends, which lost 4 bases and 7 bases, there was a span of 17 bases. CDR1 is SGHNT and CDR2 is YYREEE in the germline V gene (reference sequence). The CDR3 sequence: CASSRAVVGVGELFF. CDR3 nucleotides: TGTGCCAGCAGCCGGGCAGTTGTAGGTGTCGGGGAGCTGTTTTTT. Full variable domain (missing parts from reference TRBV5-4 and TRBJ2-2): ETGVTQSPTHLIKTRGQQVTLRCSSQSGHNTVSWYQQALGQGPQFIFQYYREEENGRGNFPPRFSGLQFPNYSSELNVNALELDDSALYLCASSRAVVGVGELFFGEGSRLTVL.

The CDR3 sequence is CASSLTLSQLFF. As DNA, the CDR3 is TGTGCCAGCAGTTTAACCTTATCTCAGCTGTTTTTT. The V gene is TRBV7-2, the J gene TRBJ2-2, with unresolved D. V lost 6 bases, J lost 12 bases, and 14 bases lay in between. Germline V gene lookup returns CDR1 SGHTA and CDR2 FQGNSA. There are 12 residues in the CDR3.

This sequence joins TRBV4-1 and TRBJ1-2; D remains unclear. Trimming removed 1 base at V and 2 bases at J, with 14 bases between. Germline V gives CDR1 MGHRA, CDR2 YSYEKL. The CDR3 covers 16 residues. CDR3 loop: CASSQALSRSNYGYTF. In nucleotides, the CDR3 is TGCGCCAGCAGCCAAGCCCTCTCGCGGTCCAACTATGGCTACACCTTC.

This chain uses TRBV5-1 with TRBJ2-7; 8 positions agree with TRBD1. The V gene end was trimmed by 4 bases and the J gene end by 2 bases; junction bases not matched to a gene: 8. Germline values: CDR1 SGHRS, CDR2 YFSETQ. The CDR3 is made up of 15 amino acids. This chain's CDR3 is CASSTGQGLAYEQYF. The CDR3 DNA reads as TGCGCCAGCAGCACCGGACAGGGACTTGCCTACGAGCAGTACTTC.

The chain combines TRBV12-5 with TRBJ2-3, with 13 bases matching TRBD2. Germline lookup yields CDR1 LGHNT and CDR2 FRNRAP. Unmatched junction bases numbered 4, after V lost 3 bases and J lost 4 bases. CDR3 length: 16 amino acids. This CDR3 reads CASGFGLAGVSDTQYF. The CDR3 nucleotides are TGTGCTAGTGGTTTTGGACTAGCGGGAGTCTCAGATACGCAGTATTTT. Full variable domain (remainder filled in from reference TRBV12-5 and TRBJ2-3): DARVTQTPRHKVTEMGQEVTMRCQPILGHNTVFWYRQTMMQGLELLAYFRNRAPLDDSGMPKDRFSAEMPDATLATLKIQPSEPRDSAVYFCASGFGLAGVSDTQYFGPGTRLTVL.

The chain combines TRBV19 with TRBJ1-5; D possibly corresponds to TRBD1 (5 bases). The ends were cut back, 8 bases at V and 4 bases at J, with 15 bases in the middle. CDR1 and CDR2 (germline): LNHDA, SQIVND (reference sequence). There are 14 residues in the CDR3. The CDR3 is CASYSGTGNQPQHF. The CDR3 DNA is TGTGCCAGTTACTCCGGGACCGGTAATCAGCCCCAGCATTTT.

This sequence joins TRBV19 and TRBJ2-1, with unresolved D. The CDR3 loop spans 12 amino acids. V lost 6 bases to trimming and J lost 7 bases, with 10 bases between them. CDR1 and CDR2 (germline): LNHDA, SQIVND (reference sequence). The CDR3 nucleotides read TGTGCCAGTAGCAGGCTCGGTAATGAGCAGTTCTTC. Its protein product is CASSRLGNEQFF.

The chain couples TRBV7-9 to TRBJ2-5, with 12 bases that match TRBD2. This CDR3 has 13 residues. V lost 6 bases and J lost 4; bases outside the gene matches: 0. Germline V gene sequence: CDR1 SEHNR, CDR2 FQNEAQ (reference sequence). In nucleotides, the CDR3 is TGTGCCAGCAGGGGACTAGCGGGAGAGACCCAGTACTTC. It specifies CASRGLAGETQYF.

In DNA form, the CDR3 reads TGTGCCAGCACCTGGGGGGACAGTCCAAACACTGAAGCTTTCTTT. Protein: CASTWGDSPNTEAFF. The chain carries TRBV2 and TRBJ1-1; 7 bases are a match to TRBD1. CDR3 length: 15 residues. V lost 7 bases to trimming and J lost 2 bases; unmatched junction nucleotides: 10. Per germline, CDR1 SNHLY and CDR2 FYNNEI.

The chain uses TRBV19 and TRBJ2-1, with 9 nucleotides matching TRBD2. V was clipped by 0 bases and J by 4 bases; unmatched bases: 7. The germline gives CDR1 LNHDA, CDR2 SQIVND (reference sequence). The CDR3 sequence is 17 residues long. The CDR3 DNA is TGTGCCAGTAGTATAGATAGGGCTAGCGGGGTTTACAATGAGCAGTTCTTC. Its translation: CASSIDRASGVYNEQFF.

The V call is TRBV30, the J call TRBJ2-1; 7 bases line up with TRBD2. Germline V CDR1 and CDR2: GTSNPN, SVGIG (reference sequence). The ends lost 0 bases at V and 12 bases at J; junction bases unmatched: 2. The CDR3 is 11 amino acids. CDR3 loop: CAWSVPSGQFF. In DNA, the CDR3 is TGTGCCTGGAGTGTGCCTAGCGGGCAGTTCTTC. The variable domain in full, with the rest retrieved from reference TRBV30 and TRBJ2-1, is SQTIHQWPATLVQPVGSPLSLECTVEGTSNPNLYWYRQAAGRGLQLLFYSVGIGQISSEVPQNLSASRPQDRQFILSSKKLLLSDSGFYLCAWSVPSGQFFGPGTRLTVL.

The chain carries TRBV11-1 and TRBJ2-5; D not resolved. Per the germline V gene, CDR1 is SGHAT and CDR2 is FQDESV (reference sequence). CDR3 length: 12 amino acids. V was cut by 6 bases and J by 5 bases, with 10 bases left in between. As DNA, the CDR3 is TGTGCCAGCAGTCCCGACGGCGAGACCCAGTACTTC. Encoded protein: CASSPDGETQYF.

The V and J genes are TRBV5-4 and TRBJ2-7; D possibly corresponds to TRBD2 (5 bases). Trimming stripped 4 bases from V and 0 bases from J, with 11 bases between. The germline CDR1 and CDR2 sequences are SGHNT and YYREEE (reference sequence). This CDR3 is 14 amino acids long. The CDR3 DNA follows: TGTGCCAGCAGCCCGGAGGCTAGCTCCTACGAGCAGTACTTC. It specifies CASSPEASSYEQYF.

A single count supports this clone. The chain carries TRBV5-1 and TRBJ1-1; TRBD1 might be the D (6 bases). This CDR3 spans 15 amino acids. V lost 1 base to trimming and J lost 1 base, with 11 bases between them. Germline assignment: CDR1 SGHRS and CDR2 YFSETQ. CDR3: CASSLSTTGNTEAFF. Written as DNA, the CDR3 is TGCGCCAGCAGCTTGTCTACGACAGGGAACACTGAAGCTTTCTTT.

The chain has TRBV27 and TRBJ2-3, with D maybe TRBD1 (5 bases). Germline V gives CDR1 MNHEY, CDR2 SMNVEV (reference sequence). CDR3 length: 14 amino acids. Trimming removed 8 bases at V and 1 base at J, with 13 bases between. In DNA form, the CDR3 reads TGTGCCAGCGCCCCCGCAGGGCGCACAGATACGCAGTATTTT. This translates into CASAPAGRTDTQYF.

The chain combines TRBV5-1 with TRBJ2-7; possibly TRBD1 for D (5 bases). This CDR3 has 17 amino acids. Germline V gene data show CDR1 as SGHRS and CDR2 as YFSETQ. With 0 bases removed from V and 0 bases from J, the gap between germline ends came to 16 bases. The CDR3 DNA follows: TGCGCCAGCAGCTTGGCCAAGGGGCCAGCCAGCTCCTACGAGCAGTACTTC. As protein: CASSLAKGPASSYEQYF.

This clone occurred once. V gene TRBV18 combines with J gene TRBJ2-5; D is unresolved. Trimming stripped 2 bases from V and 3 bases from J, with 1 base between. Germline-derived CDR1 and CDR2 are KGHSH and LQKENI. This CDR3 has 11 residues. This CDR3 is CASSPKETQYF. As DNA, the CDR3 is TGTGCCAGCTCACCAAAAGAGACCCAGTACTTC.

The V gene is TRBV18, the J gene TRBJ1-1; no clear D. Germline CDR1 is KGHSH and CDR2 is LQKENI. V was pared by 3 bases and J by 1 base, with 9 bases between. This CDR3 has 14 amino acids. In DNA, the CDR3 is TGTGCCAGCTCACCGTCGGAGGGGAACACTGAAGCTTTCTTT. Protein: CASSPSEGNTEAFF. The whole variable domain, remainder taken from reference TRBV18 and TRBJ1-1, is NAGVMQNPRHLVRRRGQEARLRCSPMKGHSHVYWYRQLPEEGLKFMVYLQKENIIDESGMPKERFSAEFPKEGPSILRIQQVVRGDSAAYFCASSPSEGNTEAFFGQGTRLTVV.

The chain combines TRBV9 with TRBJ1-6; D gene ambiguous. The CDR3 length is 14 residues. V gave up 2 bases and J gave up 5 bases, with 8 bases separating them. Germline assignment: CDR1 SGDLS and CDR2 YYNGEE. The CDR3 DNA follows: TGTGCCAGCAGCGTTGGACGGGATAATTCACCCCTCCACTTT. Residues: CASSVGRDNSPLHF.

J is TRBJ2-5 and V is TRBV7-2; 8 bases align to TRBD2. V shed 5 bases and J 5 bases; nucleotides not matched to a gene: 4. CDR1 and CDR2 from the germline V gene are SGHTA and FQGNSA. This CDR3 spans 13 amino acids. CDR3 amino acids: CASSMGLGETQYF. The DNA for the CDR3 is TGTGCCAGCAGCATGGGACTAGGGGAGACCCAGTACTTC.

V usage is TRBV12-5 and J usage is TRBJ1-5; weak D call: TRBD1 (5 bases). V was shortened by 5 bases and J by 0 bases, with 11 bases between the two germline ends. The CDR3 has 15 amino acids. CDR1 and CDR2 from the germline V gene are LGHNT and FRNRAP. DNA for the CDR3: TGTGCTAGTGGTCGCGGGACCGTTAGCAATCAGCCCCAGCATTTT. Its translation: CASGRGTVSNQPQHF. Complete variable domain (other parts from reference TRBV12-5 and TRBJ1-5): DARVTQTPRHKVTEMGQEVTMRCQPILGHNTVFWYRQTMMQGLELLAYFRNRAPLDDSGMPKDRFSAEMPDATLATLKIQPSEPRDSAVYFCASGRGTVSNQPQHFGDGTRLSIL.

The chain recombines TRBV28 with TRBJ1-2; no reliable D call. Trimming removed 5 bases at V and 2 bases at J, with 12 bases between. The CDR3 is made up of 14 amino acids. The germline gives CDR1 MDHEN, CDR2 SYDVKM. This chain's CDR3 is CASSPEFWNYGYTF. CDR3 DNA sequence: TGTGCCAGCAGTCCAGAGTTTTGGAACTATGGCTACACCTTC.

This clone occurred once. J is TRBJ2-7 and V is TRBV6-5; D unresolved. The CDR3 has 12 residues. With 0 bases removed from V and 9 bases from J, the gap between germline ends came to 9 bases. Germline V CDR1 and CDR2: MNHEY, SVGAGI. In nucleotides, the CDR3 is TGTGCCAGCAGTTACTCTGACGGTAGGCAGTACTTC. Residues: CASSYSDGRQYF.

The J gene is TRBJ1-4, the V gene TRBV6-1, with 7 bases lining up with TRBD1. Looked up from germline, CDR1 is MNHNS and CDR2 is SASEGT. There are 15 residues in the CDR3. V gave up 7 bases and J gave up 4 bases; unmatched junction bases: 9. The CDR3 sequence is CASTLPQGDNEKLFF. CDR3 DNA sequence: TGTGCCAGCACCCTGCCGCAGGGGGATAATGAAAAACTGTTTTTT.

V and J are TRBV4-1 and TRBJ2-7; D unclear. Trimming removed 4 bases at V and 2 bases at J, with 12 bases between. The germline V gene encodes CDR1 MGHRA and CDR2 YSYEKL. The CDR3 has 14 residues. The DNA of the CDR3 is TGCGCCAGCAGCCCTACGGGCGGACCCTACGAGCAGTACTTC. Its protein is CASSPTGGPYEQYF.

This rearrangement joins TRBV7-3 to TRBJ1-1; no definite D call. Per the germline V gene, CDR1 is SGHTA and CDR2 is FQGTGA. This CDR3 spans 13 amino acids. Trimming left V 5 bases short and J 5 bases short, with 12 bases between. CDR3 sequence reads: CASSTSWGTEAFF. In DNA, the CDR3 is TGTGCCAGCAGCACCAGTTGGGGAACTGAAGCTTTCTTT.